This is a list of T cell receptor beta chains from one sample in a study of T cells in localized non-small cell lung cancer. Sequencing used immunoSEQ multiplex PCR; TCRdb keeps in-frame clones, though not all of them. In the table there are tens of thousands of clones, approximately 90% of which are singletons. The material was peripheral blood, obtained before any cancer treatment. Receptor source: an older female donor with stage I lung adenocarcinoma. CDR3s include the opening cysteine and the closing phenylalanine or tryptophan. A D gene is named only where the DNA matches it firmly. The size of a clone is reported for some rows only, either as once, few or many, or as a class for expanded clones.

TRBJ2-7,NA,NA,TRBV11-1,CASSSLPPGSHEQYF,TGTGCCAGCAGCTCACTCCCGCCGGGGTCCCACGAGCAGTACTTC
TRBJ2-1,once,TRBD1,TRBV7-9,CASSRPQGAYNEQFF,TGTGCCAGCAGCCGACCACAGGGGGCCTACAATGAGCAGTTCTTC
TRBJ1-5,NA,NA,TRBV18,CASSPDSTDTQPQHF,TGTGCCAGCTCACCGGACAGTACCGACACTCAGCCCCAGCATTTT
TRBJ1-2,NA,TRBD1,TRBV5-4,CASSLTGDSYGYTF,TGTGCCAGCAGCTTGACAGGGGATTCCTATGGCTACACCTTC
TRBJ2-7,NA,NA,TRBV18,CASSPTQGRHEQYF,TGTGCCAGCTCACCAACACAGGGTCGGCACGAGCAGTACTTC
TRBJ2-3,once,TRBD2,TRBV25-1,CASSASGGPGTQYF,TGTGCCAGCAGTGCTAGCGGGGGCCCGGGTACGCAGTATTTT
TRBJ2-3,NA,TRBD2,TRBV30,CAWSVSLAGGADTQYF,TGTGCCTGGAGTGTAAGTCTAGCGGGGGGTGCAGATACGCAGTATTTT
TRBJ2-5,NA,NA,TRBV27,CASSPSFGAYETQYF,TGTGCCAGCAGTCCGAGTTTCGGGGCTTATGAGACCCAGTACTTC
TRBJ1-1,NA,TRBD1,TRBV5-1,CASSLQGAVNTEAFF,TGCGCCAGCAGCTTGCAGGGGGCCGTGAACACTGAAGCTTTCTTT
TRBJ1-2,NA,NA,TRBV5-5,CASSLAGINYGYTF,TGTGCCAGCAGCTTGGCCGGGATCAACTATGGCTACACCTTC
TRBJ1-2,NA,TRBD1,TRBV2,CASKDRGQGADTF,TGTGCCAGCAAGGACAGGGGGCAAGGTGCCGACACCTTC
TRBJ2-7,NA,TRBD2,TRBV7-2,CASSLVGGGPSYEQYF,TGTGCCAGCAGCTTAGTTGGCGGGGGGCCGTCCTACGAGCAGTACTTC
TRBJ2-1,NA,NA,TRBV2,CASSEGTDTANEQFF,TGTGCCAGCAGTGAAGGGACAGACACGGCGAATGAGCAGTTCTTC
TRBJ1-6,NA,NA,TRBV5-6,CASSLFMGRNSPLHF,TGTGCCAGCAGCTTGTTTATGGGCCGCAATTCACCCCTCCACTTT
TRBJ2-5,NA,NA,TRBV29-1,CSVAGRLSKETQYF,TGCAGCGTTGCGGGCAGGCTATCGAAAGAGACCCAGTACTTC
TRBJ2-3,NA,NA,TRBV5-4,CASSTGLNTDTQYF,TGTGCCAGCAGCACCGGACTCAACACAGATACGCAGTATTTT
TRBJ2-2,NA,TRBD2,TRBV7-7,CASSSGLAGYTGELFF,TGTGCCAGCAGCTCAGGACTAGCGGGGTATACCGGGGAGCTGTTTTTT
TRBJ2-2,NA,TRBD1,TRBV5-5,CASGQGVSGELFF,TGTGCCAGCGGACAGGGGGTATCCGGGGAGCTGTTTTTT
TRBJ1-1,NA,NA,TRBV4-1,CASSHVAGQPNTEAFF,TGCGCCAGCAGCCATGTGGCCGGACAGCCTAACACTGAAGCTTTCTTT
TRBJ1-2,NA,TRBD1,TRBV4-3,CASSQDSRGLGYTF,TGCGCCAGCAGCCAAGATAGCAGGGGGCTTGGCTACACCTTC
TRBJ1-1,NA,TRBD1,TRBV5-1,CASSPRTGLPAEAFF,TGCGCCAGCAGCCCGCGGACAGGTCTTCCCGCTGAAGCTTTCTTT
TRBJ2-3,NA,NA,TRBV28,CASSLSSSTDTQYF,TGTGCCAGCAGTTTATCAAGCAGCACAGATACGCAGTATTTT
TRBJ1-6,NA,NA,TRBV29-1,CSVQGGGNSPLHF,TGCAGCGTTCAAGGAGGAGGGAATTCACCCCTCCACTTT
TRBJ2-4,NA,TRBD1,TRBV7-2,CASSAGTGGLKNIQYF,TGTGCCAGCAGCGCTGGGACAGGGGGGTTGAAAAACATTCAGTACTTC
TRBJ2-5,NA,TRBD2,TRBV10-2,CASSPIAGRVETQYF,TGCGCCAGCAGTCCTATAGCGGGGAGGGTGGAGACCCAGTACTTC
TRBJ1-2,NA,NA,TRBV7-2,CASSLARGARDGYTF,TGTGCCAGCAGCTTAGCGAGGGGGGCGCGGGATGGCTACACCTTC
TRBJ2-2,NA,NA,TRBV19,CASSTGVAAGELFF,TGTGCCAGTAGTACAGGGGTGGCGGCCGGGGAGCTGTTTTTT
TRBJ1-1,NA,NA,TRBV6-6,CASVRVNTEAFF,TGTGCCAGCGTCAGGGTAAACACTGAAGCTTTCTTT
TRBJ1-5,NA,NA,TRBV5-1,CASSLTGDSNQPQHF,TGCGCCAGCAGCTTGACCGGGGATAGCAATCAGCCCCAGCATTTT
TRBJ1-2,NA,TRBD1,TRBV19,CASSIDGQGNYGYTF,TGTGCCAGTAGTATAGATGGACAGGGCAACTATGGCTACACCTTC
TRBJ1-2,NA,NA,TRBV4-3,CASSQEAGARSGYTF,TGCGCCAGCAGCCAAGAAGCGGGAGCCCGGTCTGGCTACACCTTC
TRBJ2-1,NA,TRBD2,TRBV9,CASSAGLAGLNNEQFF,TGTGCCAGCAGCGCTGGACTAGCGGGGCTAAACAATGAGCAGTTCTTC
TRBJ2-3,NA,NA,TRBV6-5,CASMSRGLEDTQYF,TGTGCCAGCATGAGCCGGGGCCTTGAAGATACGCAGTATTTT
TRBJ1-2,NA,NA,TRBV18,CASLRQAGYGYTF,TGTGCCAGCCTCCGGCAAGCGGGGTATGGCTACACCTTC
TRBJ1-4,few,NA,TRBV4-1,CASSHPAVEKLFF,TGCGCCAGCAGCCACCCAGCGGTTGAAAAACTGTTTTTT
TRBJ1-5,NA,TRBD1,TRBV5-3,CARIQQGIGNQPQHF,TGTGCCAGAATTCAACAGGGGATAGGTAATCAGCCCCAGCATTTT
TRBJ2-5,NA,NA,TRBV5-4,CASRSEETQYF,TGTGCCAGCAGGTCGGAGGAGACCCAGTACTTC
TRBJ1-2,NA,NA,TRBV6-4,CASSVTFPDRAGYTF,TGTGCCAGCAGTGTGACTTTTCCGGACAGAGCTGGCTACACCTTC
TRBJ1-2,NA,NA,TRBV4-1,CASSQERGNYGYTF,TGCGCCAGCAGCCAAGAAAGGGGAAACTATGGCTACACCTTC
TRBJ1-6,NA,NA,TRBV6-5,CASSSTRQLLNSPLHF,TGTGCCAGCAGTTCAACCCGACAGCTTTTGAATTCACCCCTCCACTTT
TRBJ1-2,NA,TRBD1,TRBV6-5,CASKLQGTAGYTF,TGTGCCAGCAAATTACAGGGGACGGCTGGCTACACCTTC
TRBJ2-3,NA,NA,TRBV5-1,CASSLGDSLVDTQYF,TGCGCCAGCAGCTTGGGGGACTCCCTAGTGGATACGCAGTATTTT
TRBJ1-5,NA,TRBD1,TRBV27,CASSSQGGGQPQHF,TGTGCCAGCAGTTCCCAGGGGGGTGGTCAGCCCCAGCATTTT
TRBJ2-2,NA,TRBD1,TRBV5-1,CASSREGARVNTGELFF,TGCGCCAGCAGCCGAGAGGGGGCTAGAGTGAACACCGGGGAGCTGTTTTTT
TRBJ1-2,NA,NA,TRBV28,CASSSLAAGAGGYTF,TGTGCCAGCAGTAGCCTTGCCGCGGGGGCGGGCGGCTACACCTTC
TRBJ2-3,few,TRBD2,TRBV2,CASSEASGTNTDTQYF,TGTGCCAGCAGTGAAGCTAGCGGGACAAACACAGATACGCAGTATTTT
TRBJ1-1,NA,TRBD1,TRBV9,CASSAPAGTGDTEAFF,TGTGCCAGCAGCGCCCCGGCCGGGACAGGTGACACTGAAGCTTTCTTT
TRBJ1-2,NA,TRBD1,TRBV6-5,CASSYSRTGRTYGYTF,TGTGCCAGCAGTTACTCCCGGACAGGGAGGACGTATGGCTACACCTTC
TRBJ1-5,NA,TRBD1,TRBV10-1,CASSAGGANQPQHF,TGCGCCAGCAGTGCAGGGGGGGCCAATCAGCCCCAGCATTTT
TRBJ1-1,NA,NA,TRBV19,CASSETDRNTEAFF,TGTGCCAGTAGTGAGACAGATAGGAACACTGAAGCTTTCTTT
TRBJ1-4,NA,NA,TRBV9,CASSPSGEFNEKLFF,TGTGCCAGCAGCCCGAGCGGCGAGTTTAATGAAAAACTGTTTTTT
TRBJ1-2,once,TRBD1,TRBV7-9,CASSLGGQGPHFNYGYTF,TGTGCCAGCAGCTTAGGGGGACAGGGGCCTCATTTCAACTATGGCTACACCTTC
TRBJ1-2,NA,NA,TRBV27,CASSYQGPNYGYTF,TGTGCCAGCAGTTACCAGGGGCCGAACTATGGCTACACCTTC
TRBJ2-5,NA,TRBD1,TRBV2,CASRNLGTGQETQYF,TGTGCCAGCAGAAACCTGGGGACAGGACAAGAGACCCAGTACTTC
TRBJ1-5,few,NA,TRBV5-1,CASSLDSNQPQHF,TGCGCCAGCAGCTTGGACAGCAATCAGCCCCAGCATTTT